This T cell receptor (beta chain) was sequenced in a study of blood T cells in healthy people across ages (dated by TCRdb to between 2014 and 2016). Study-level background: Template switching captured roughly one uniquely barcoded TCR beta cDNA molecule per two T cells in model experiments. Using deep sequencing normalized with unique cDNA molecular identifiers, the study measured how TCR beta repertoire diversity changes with age. Four age groups were formed from the donors: young (average 16 years), middle-aged (roughly 38), aged (roughly 56) and long-lived (more than 75). To avoid experimental bias, donors of different ages were randomly spread across the sequencing lanes. For two donors (one aged 18 to 29 and one aged 80 or older), the study analyzed two additional independent replicas of 1 million unique cDNA reads from the same blood draw. The paper as a whole reports these results and caveats: Observed TCR beta diversity correlated strongly with the percentage of naive T cells measured by flow cytometry. Bulk unsorted PBMC profiling prevented conclusive comparison of naive and antigen-experienced compartments. Observed TCR beta diversity per million T cells fell roughly linearly with age, and a significant reduction was already apparent by age around 36. Estimates of total diversity based on one million sequenced T cells were regarded as lower bounds and as underestimates. Because donor CMV infection status was unknown, age-related changes in expanded clonotypes were potentially confounded. Compared with the aged group, the long-lived group had more naive CD4+ T cells, fewer expanded clones and increased TCR diversity, suggesting age selection.

The approximately 39 donors, aged about 6 to 100 years, were systemically healthy Caucasian individuals from Russia. Approximately 11 milliliters of peripheral blood were drawn from each donor into EDTA-treated Vacutainer tubes. Ficoll-Paque density-gradient centrifugation was used to isolate PBMCs, with at least 6.5 million per sample. Total RNA was extracted from PBMCs with Trizol reagent, with at least 5.5 micrograms obtained per sample. Naive CD45RAhigh/CD27high T cell percentages were measured by flow cytometry on a PBMC aliquot from every donor. Library prep was done by 5' RACE. A second PCR of roughly 6 to 11 cycles was run with a J-beta primer mix and a sample-barcoded 5' primer. A template-switch 5' adaptor carrying 12 random nucleotides introduced a unique molecular identifier onto each TCR beta cDNA molecule. Each sample yielded at least 3 million CDR3-containing paired-end reads. First-strand cDNA synthesis was performed from all RNA using the Mint cDNA synthesis kit, with priming by a TRBC-specific oligonucleotide. After uracil-DNA glycosylase treatment, a first 18-cycle PCR used universal primers M1SS and BC2_uni_R on all cDNA. As for the authors' bioinformatics: Normalization of each sample was performed by random selection of 1 million high-quality reads, each carrying a distinct molecular identifier. Reads with shared molecular identifiers were discarded instead of being binned into consensus sequences. MiTCR, with a Q25 quality threshold and the strictest error-elimination algorithm, was used for CDR3 identification, clonotype clustering and error correction. A nonparametric unseen species model using Euler transformation provided a lower-bound estimate of total TCR beta diversity. TCRdb reanalyzed the raw reads on its own, using fastp at Q25 for trimming and MiXCR for clone calling, and kept in-frame beta chains. Records with the same CDR3 protein are collapsed into one entry carrying the most frequent genes and DNA. The V and J calls were determined by TCRdb, not by the authors. For this sample the table gives 1.8 million or so distinct CDR3 sequences, of which roughly 43% were detected only once. The ten largest clones take up 20% to 25% of the sample.

The germline V gene gives CDR1 as MDHEN and CDR2 as SYDVKM. Reading from cysteine to phenylalanine, the CDR3 counts 14 amino acids. The entry retains the CDR3 DNA only, 42 bases that are in frame from base 1. V and J are truncated by 6 bases and 12 bases respectively, leaving an intervening sequence of 23 bases. Notes on this clonotype: Its antigen target is currently unknown. No base quality information exists; no much larger clone differs at one position.

The TCR originated in a human donor in good health. The chain joins TRBV28 to TRBJ1-2; perhaps TRBD1 is the D gene, with 5 bases matching. Sequenced: blood. The DNA is TGTGCCAGCAGCACATTCACCGGGACTCCTTCCCACACCTTC. It codes for CASSTFTGTPSHTF.